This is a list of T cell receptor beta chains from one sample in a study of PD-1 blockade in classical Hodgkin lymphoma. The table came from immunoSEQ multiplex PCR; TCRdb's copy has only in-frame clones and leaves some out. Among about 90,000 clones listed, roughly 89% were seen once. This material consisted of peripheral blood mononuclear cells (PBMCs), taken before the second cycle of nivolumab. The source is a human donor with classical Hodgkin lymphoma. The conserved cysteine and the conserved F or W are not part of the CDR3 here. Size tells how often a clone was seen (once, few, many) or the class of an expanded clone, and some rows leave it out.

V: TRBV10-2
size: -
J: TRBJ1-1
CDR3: ASSDIVGVSLSTEAF

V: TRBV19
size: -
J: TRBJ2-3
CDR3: ASTGNWTDTQY

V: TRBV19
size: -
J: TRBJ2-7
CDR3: ASSIETGGSYEQY

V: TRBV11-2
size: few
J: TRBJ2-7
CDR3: ASSLNRDSLYEQY

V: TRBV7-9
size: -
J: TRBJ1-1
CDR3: ASSGAMNTEAF

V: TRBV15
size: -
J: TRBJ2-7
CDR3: ATSPSGGYYEQY

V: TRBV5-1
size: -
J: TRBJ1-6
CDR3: ASSFQNNSPLH

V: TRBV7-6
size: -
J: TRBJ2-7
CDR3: ASSSPGTSGRYEQY

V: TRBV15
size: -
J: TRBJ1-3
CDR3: ATSRAGGARGNTIY

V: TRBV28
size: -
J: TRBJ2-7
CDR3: ASSLSPWYRGNEQY

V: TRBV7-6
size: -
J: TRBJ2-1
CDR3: ASSLVGGYNEQF

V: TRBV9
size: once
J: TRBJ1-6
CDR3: ASSTREGGRLSDLH

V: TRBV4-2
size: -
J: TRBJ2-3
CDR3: ASSQDRVAGAASTDTQY

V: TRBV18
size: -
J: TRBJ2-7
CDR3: ASSPASRVLAYEQY

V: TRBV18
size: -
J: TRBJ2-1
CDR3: ASSLAGRGDNEQF

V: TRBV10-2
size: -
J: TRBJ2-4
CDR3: ASSDWASGLAKNIQY

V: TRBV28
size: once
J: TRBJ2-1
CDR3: ASSRLGTYNEQF

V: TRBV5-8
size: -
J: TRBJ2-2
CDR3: ASVIGLNTGELF

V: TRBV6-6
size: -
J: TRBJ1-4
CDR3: ASSYNAEKLF

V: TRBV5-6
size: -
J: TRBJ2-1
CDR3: ASSLEDSYNEQF

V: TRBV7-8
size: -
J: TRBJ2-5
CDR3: ASSFFRWGGQETQY

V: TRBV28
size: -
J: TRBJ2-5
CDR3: ASSLRASPETQY

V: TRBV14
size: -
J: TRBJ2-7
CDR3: ASSRPWTPAGSYEQY